These 26 T cell receptor beta chains share one sample of origin, sequenced in a study of shared clonotypes between healthy human individuals. Sequenced by immunoSEQ multiplex PCR; TCRdb stores in-frame clones only, minus some. Among more than 400,000 clones, 95% to 97% were seen once, and the ten largest hold about 0.06%. The material sequenced was naive CD4+ T cells sorted from blood. Indicated subset: CD45RA+ positively selected. These TCRs come from a woman in her twenties or thirties in good health.

The chain couples TRBV6-4 to TRBJ1-6; no clear D. The CDR3 totals 15 residues. Germline values: CDR1 MRHNA, CDR2 SNTAGT. V was trimmed by 0 bases and J by 9 bases, leaving 12 bases between them. CDR3 bases: TGTGCCAGCAGTGACTCTGTGGGTCCAGGTTCACCCCTCCACTTT. Its protein product is CASSDSVGPGSPLHF.

This chain links TRBV6-5 with TRBJ2-5; possibly TRBD1 for D (6 bases). Germline CDR1 and CDR2: MNHEY and SVGAGI. This CDR3 comprises 14 residues. Deletions cut 4 bases from V and 11 bases from J, with 20 bases between. CDR3 sequence: CASSSEIGTLVQYF. CDR3 DNA sequence: TGTGCCAGCAGTTCCGAAATCGGGACATTAGTGCAGTACTTC.

This chain connects TRBV29-1 to TRBJ1-1, with 7 bases matching TRBD1. Germline V gene lookup returns CDR1 SQVTM and CDR2 ANQGSEA. The CDR3 runs to 13 residues. With 5 bases clipped from V and 5 bases from J, the junction kept 8 bases outside the gene matches. Here the CDR3 reads CSVTRQGETEAFF. The CDR3 DNA reads as TGCAGCGTTACCAGACAGGGTGAAACTGAAGCTTTCTTT. The entire variable domain, with the rest obtained from reference TRBV29-1 and TRBJ1-1, is as follows: SAVISQKPSRDICQRGTSLTIQCQVDSQVTMMFWYRQQPGQSLTLIATANQGSEATYESGFVIDKFPISRPNLTFSTLTVSNMSPEDSSIYLCSVTRQGETEAFFGQGTRLTVV.

CDR3: CASSLSRGNSPLHF. The DNA of the CDR3 is TGCGCCAGCAGCTTAAGTCGAGGAAATTCACCCCTCCACTTT. The J gene is TRBJ1-6, the V gene TRBV5-1; D is ambiguous. This CDR3 contains 14 residues. CDR1 is SGHRS and CDR2 is YFSETQ in the germline V gene. Trimming removed 2 bases at V and 7 bases at J, with 10 bases between.

The count of this clone is one. The CDR3 bases are TGCGCCAGCAATCTGCTAGCGGGAGCCTACAATGAGCAGTTCTTC. This codes for CASNLLAGAYNEQFF. The chain is built from TRBV10-2 and TRBJ2-1; 10 bases agree with TRBD2. The V and J ends lost 7 bases and 2 bases, in that order; junction bases with no gene match: 5. Per germline, CDR1 WSHSY and CDR2 SAAADI. This CDR3 has 15 residues.

The chain is built from TRBV18 and TRBJ1-2; TRBD1 matches 8 bases. CDR3 length equals 16 residues. V lost 1 base, J lost 8 bases, and 12 bases stayed unmatched. CDR1 is KGHSH and CDR2 is LQKENI in the germline V gene. CDR3 DNA: TGTGCCAGCTCACCACGGACAGGGCGAAACACAGGGGGCTACACCTTC. Translating gives CASSPRTGRNTGGYTF.

The J gene is TRBJ2-2, the V gene TRBV9, with 11 nucleotides matching TRBD2. CDR1 is SGDLS, CDR2 YYNGEE, per germline. There are 19 residues in the CDR3. V gave up 1 base and J gave up 5 bases; unmatched junction bases: 13. Here the CDR3 reads CASSVSGNSGRAGTGELFF. CDR3 sequence (DNA): TGTGCCAGCAGCGTAAGCGGTAATAGCGGGAGGGCCGGGACCGGGGAGCTGTTTTTT.

CDR3 sequence: CAWSPEGFEAFF. The DNA of the CDR3 is TGTGCCTGGAGCCCCGAGGGGTTTGAAGCTTTCTTT. The gene calls are TRBV30 and TRBJ1-1, with a weak D call TRBD1 (5 bases). The CDR3 runs 12 residues. Trimming shortened V by 3 bases and J by 7 bases, and 12 bases separated the two germline ends. Germline V lookup: CDR1 GTSNPN, CDR2 SVGIG (reference sequence).

The rearrangement links TRBV18 to TRBJ2-6; TRBD1 aligns across 8 bases. Germline loops: CDR1 KGHSH, CDR2 LQKENI. The CDR3 runs to 17 residues. Unmatched junction bases numbered 6, after V lost 1 base and J lost 4 bases. CDR3 amino acids: CASSPRQGAEGANVLTF. CDR3 sequence (DNA): TGTGCCAGCTCACCACGCCAGGGGGCAGAAGGGGCCAACGTCCTGACTTTC.

This clone was observed a single time. V is TRBV19 and J is TRBJ2-1; 9 nucleotides match TRBD2. The germline gives CDR1 LNHDA, CDR2 SQIVND (reference sequence). V was pared by 0 bases and J by 5 bases, with 5 bases of the junction left unmatched. The CDR3 runs 16 residues. The CDR3 DNA reads as TGTGCCAGTAGTATAGAGGCTACTAGCGGGCACAATGAGCAGTTCTTC. Protein: CASSIEATSGHNEQFF. Full variable domain (missing parts from reference TRBV19 and TRBJ2-1): DGGITQSPKYLFRKEGQNVTLSCEQNLNHDAMYWYRQDPGQGLRLIYYSQIVNDFQKGDIAEGYSVSREKKESFPLTVTSAQKNPTAFYLCASSIEATSGHNEQFFGPGTRLTVL.

The V call is TRBV4-1, the J call TRBJ2-7; perhaps TRBD2 as D (7 bases). V lost 3 bases and J 6 bases, leaving 21 bases between the germline ends. In germline, CDR1 is MGHRA, CDR2 YSYEKL. The length of the CDR3 is 16 residues. As DNA, the CDR3 is TGCGCCAGCAGCCAGGGGAGGGGGAGGCAGCACCGCGAGCAGTACTTC. Amino acid sequence: CASSQGRGRQHREQYF.

The V gene is TRBV9, the J gene TRBJ2-2; D remains ambiguous. The CDR3 extends over 15 amino acids. Germline values: CDR1 SGDLS, CDR2 YYNGEE. Trimming cost V 0 bases and J 5 bases, with 11 bases left between them. CDR3 in amino acids: CASSVVFGQTGELFF. CDR3 nucleotide sequence: TGTGCCAGCAGCGTAGTTTTTGGGCAAACCGGGGAGCTGTTTTTT.

The chain carries TRBV29-1 and TRBJ2-5; TRBD1 aligns across 8 bases. The V gene's germline CDR1 is SQVTM and CDR2 ANQGSEA. The CDR3 is 13 residues long. V was pared by 3 bases and J by 4 bases, with 4 bases of the junction left unmatched. The CDR3 protein is CSVEGDRGETQYF. The DNA for the CDR3 is TGCAGCGTTGAGGGTGACAGGGGAGAGACCCAGTACTTC.

Remarks on this clone: One end of the junction fails to match germline, which may point to a read error. The chain joins TRBV7-9 to TRBJ2-1, with TRBD1 matching over 10 bases. Germline CDR1 SEHNR, CDR2 FQNEAQ (reference sequence). The CDR3 has 17 amino acids. The CDR3 reads CASSSLFRGQGYNKQFF. The CDR3 DNA reads TGTGCCAGCAGCTCCTTGTTCCGGGGACAGGGGTACAATAAGCAGTTCTTC.

This clone was observed a single time. V gene TRBV5-6 combines with J gene TRBJ2-1, with 7 bases fitting TRBD2. CDR3 length equals 14 residues. The ends lost 7 bases at V and 1 base at J; junction bases unmatched: 5. From germline, CDR1 is SGHDT and CDR2 YYEEEE. CDR3 amino acids: CASRRRESYNEQFF. The DNA of the CDR3 is TGTGCCAGCCGAAGGCGGGAGTCCTACAATGAGCAGTTCTTC.

The DNA for the CDR3 is TGCGCCAGCAGCACCGGGACAGGGCTCTACGAGCAGTACTTC. Its translation: CASSTGTGLYEQYF. The gene calls are TRBV5-1 and TRBJ2-7; the match to TRBD1 covers 9 bases. Germline V gene data show CDR1 as SGHRS and CDR2 as YFSETQ. This CDR3 is built from 14 residues. Unmatched junction bases numbered 5, after V lost 4 bases and J lost 3 bases.

This clone was counted once. The chain links TRBV7-8 to TRBJ2-6; 10 bases match TRBD2. This CDR3 has 20 residues. Germline loops: CDR1 SGHVS, CDR2 FQNEAQ. J lost 0 bases, V lost 0 bases, and 8 bases had no gene match. The CDR3 spells CASSLARRTSGNSGANVLTF. As DNA, the CDR3 is TGTGCCAGCAGCTTAGCGCGCAGGACTAGCGGCAACTCTGGGGCCAACGTCCTGACTTTC.

V and J are TRBV7-9 and TRBJ2-7, with 9 positions matching TRBD1. J was trimmed by 3 bases and V by 2 bases; bases with no gene match: 14. Germline lookup yields CDR1 SEHNR and CDR2 FQNEAQ (reference sequence). The CDR3 consists of 18 residues. The CDR3 DNA follows: TGTGCCAGCAGCTTATTTTCCCGGGACAGGGCCCTCCACTACGAGCAGTACTTC. This sequence encodes CASSLFSRDRALHYEQYF. The full variable domain, its missing parts supplied by reference TRBV7-9 and TRBJ2-7, is DTGVSQNPRHKITKRGQNVTFRCDPISEHNRLYWYRQTLGQGPEFLTYFQNEAQLEKSRLLSDRFSAERPKGSFSTLEIQRTEQGDSAMYLCASSLFSRDRALHYEQYFGPGTRLTVT.

The chain couples TRBV18 to TRBJ2-4; TRBD2 aligns across 7 bases. With 2 bases clipped from V and 5 bases from J, the junction kept 3 bases outside the gene matches. The germline V gene has CDR1 KGHSH and CDR2 LQKENI. There are 14 residues in the CDR3. CDR3 DNA: TGTGCCAGCTCACCAAATGCGGGGGAAAACATTCAGTACTTC. It specifies CASSPNAGENIQYF.

This clone occurred once. The rearrangement links TRBV10-3 to TRBJ1-1; a weak D match, TRBD1 (6 bases). Germline assignment: CDR1 ENHRY and CDR2 SYGVKD. The length of the CDR3 is 13 residues. Trimming cost V 6 bases and J 5 bases, with 13 bases left between them. The CDR3 DNA is TGTGCCATCAGATTTGGGGGGGCTACTGAAGCTTTCTTT. Translated: CAIRFGGATEAFF.

This chain links TRBV27 with TRBJ2-7, with D tentatively TRBD1 or TRBD2 (5 bases each). The CDR3 is made up of 14 amino acids. Germline V CDR1 and CDR2: MNHEY, SMNVEV (reference sequence). V was shortened by 6 bases and J by 2 bases, with 14 bases between the two germline ends. The CDR3 DNA is TGTGCCAGCAGATTAAGGGACGGACCCTACGAGCAGTACTTC. This gives the protein CASRLRDGPYEQYF.

This clone was detected only once. V and J are TRBV7-7 and TRBJ2-3; unclear D gene. With 3 bases removed from V and 0 bases from J, the gap between germline ends came to 13 bases. The CDR3 runs 16 residues. Germline CDR1 SSHAT, CDR2 FNYEAQ (reference sequence). The chain's CDR3 is CASSFQTRLSTDTQYF. The CDR3 DNA sequence: TGTGCCAGCAGCTTCCAGACACGACTTAGCACAGATACGCAGTATTTT.

V usage is TRBV9 and J usage is TRBJ1-2; 7 nucleotides line up with TRBD1. With V trimmed by 0 bases and J by 3 bases, 8 bases remained unmatched. There are 16 residues in the CDR3. Germline CDR1 reads SGDLS; CDR2 reads YYNGEE. CDR3 nucleotides: TGTGCCAGCAGCGTAGTCCTCTTCGGACAGGACTATGGCTACACCTTC. Protein sequence: CASSVVLFGQDYGYTF.

The chain is built from TRBV6-1 and TRBJ2-7; D is unresolved. The CDR3 runs 12 residues. Trimming removed 6 bases at V and 7 bases at J, with 13 bases between. Germline CDR1 is MNHNS and CDR2 is SASEGT. DNA of the CDR3: TGTGCCAGCAGAGGGCCTAATCATGAGCAGTACTTC. Translated: CASRGPNHEQYF.

The chain links TRBV5-1 to TRBJ2-3, with 9 bases that match TRBD2. This CDR3 is 16 amino acids long. The V gene's germline CDR1 is SGHRS and CDR2 YFSETQ. V gave up 5 bases and J gave up 3 bases; unmatched junction bases: 10. The CDR3, as DNA: TGCGCCAGCAGTTTGACAGCGGGAGGCAATACAGATACGCAGTATTTT. Residues: CASSLTAGGNTDTQYF. The full variable domain, its missing parts supplied by reference TRBV5-1 and TRBJ2-3, is KAGVTQTPRYLIKTRGQQVTLSCSPISGHRSVSWYQQTPGQGLQFLFEYFSETQRNKGNFPGRFSGRQFSNSRSEMNVSTLELGDSALYLCASSLTAGGNTDTQYFGPGTRLTVL.

The V gene is TRBV19, the J gene TRBJ2-3, with 7 bases fitting TRBD1. Germline CDR1 and CDR2: LNHDA and SQIVND (reference sequence). V trimming: 5 bases; J trimming: 8 bases; junction bases outside the gene matches: 1. The CDR3 extends over 11 amino acids. CDR3 bases: TGTGCCAGTAGTTCAGGGGGTACGCAGTATTTT. This translates into CASSSGGTQYF.